The 12 T cell receptor beta chains listed next were all sequenced from one sample in a study of PD-1 blockade in mismatch repair-deficient tumors. Sequencing used immunoSEQ multiplex PCR; TCRdb keeps in-frame clones, though not all of them. This sample has tens of thousands of clones, with more than 75% found just once. The sequencing used peripheral blood, collected 2 weeks after starting pembrolizumab. These receptors all come from an adult with mismatch repair-deficient cancer.

This rearrangement joins TRBV6-1 to TRBJ2-3; D is unclear. The CDR3 runs 13 residues. V lost 6 bases, J lost 2 bases, and 9 bases lay in between. Germline V gene sequence: CDR1 MNHNS, CDR2 SASEGT. CDR3 residues: CASRDEYTDTQYF. The CDR3 coding sequence is TGTGCCAGCAGGGACGAATACACAGATACGCAGTATTTT.

This clone was seen a few times. V is TRBV9 and J is TRBJ1-2; 10 bases map to TRBD1. CDR1 is SGDLS, CDR2 YYNGEE, per germline. Losses at the gene ends were 4 bases for V and 5 bases for J; bases not matched to a gene: 5. The CDR3 runs to 14 residues. The CDR3 DNA follows: TGTGCCAGCAGCCCAGGACAGGGGGAGTATGGCTACACCTTC. This translates into CASSPGQGEYGYTF.

This chain connects TRBV18 to TRBJ1-4; 7 bases are shared with TRBD1. The V and J ends lost 0 bases and 11 bases, in that order; junction bases with no gene match: 6. The CDR3 sequence is 14 residues long. Germline V CDR1 and CDR2: KGHSH, LQKENI. The chain's CDR3 is CASSPPSQDRKLFF. The CDR3, as DNA: TGTGCCAGCTCACCACCGAGTCAGGACAGGAAACTGTTTTTT.

The rearrangement links TRBV5-5 to TRBJ2-3, with D perhaps TRBD1 (5 bases). V lost 4 bases and J 1 base, leaving 13 bases between the germline ends. The germline gives CDR1 SGHKS, CDR2 YYEKEE (reference sequence). The CDR3 consists of 15 residues. The CDR3 loop is CASSRSLGGTDTQYF. For the CDR3, the DNA is TGTGCCAGCAGCCGATCCTTAGGGGGCACAGATACGCAGTATTTT.

The chain recombines TRBV7-9 with TRBJ1-1; 10 positions agree with TRBD1. CDR1 and CDR2 (germline): SEHNR, FQNEAQ (reference sequence). With V trimmed by 5 bases and J by 5 bases, 2 bases remained unmatched. The CDR3 spans 13 residues. The CDR3 here is CASSPGQGTEAFF. CDR3 DNA sequence: TGTGCCAGCAGCCCGGGACAGGGGACTGAAGCTTTCTTT.

The chain recombines TRBV19 with TRBJ1-2; no firm D call. Trimming stripped 5 bases from V and 8 bases from J, with 18 bases between. The CDR3 covers 14 residues. Germline CDR1 reads LNHDA; CDR2 reads SQIVND (reference sequence). In DNA, the CDR3 is TGTGCCAGTAGTGGGCCGGAACGGGCGGGGGGCTACACCTTC. Translated: CASSGPERAGGYTF.

This clone was seen only once. Relative to the germline gene, one junction end is altered; a read error may explain this. The V call is TRBV19, the J call TRBJ1-4, with unresolved D. Looked up from germline, CDR1 is LNHDA and CDR2 is SQIVND (reference sequence). The CDR3 runs 13 residues. The CDR3 DNA reads TGTGCCACTAGTCCCCGTCGGGCCGAAAAACTGTTTTTT. Its protein is CATSPRRAEKLFF.

The table lists this clone with a few counts. This sequence joins TRBV11-3 and TRBJ2-5, with TRBD2 identical over 7 bases. This CDR3 is built from 16 residues. Germline values: CDR1 SGHNT, CDR2 YENEEA. V shed 2 bases, J shed 5 bases, and the junction held 11 bases outside the gene matches. CDR3 amino acids: CASSLSVSGIGETQYF. For the CDR3, the DNA is TGTGCCAGCAGCTTAAGTGTCAGCGGGATAGGGGAGACCCAGTACTTC.

This clone has more than one count but fewer than ten. The V call is TRBV5-1, the J call TRBJ2-3; 9 positions match TRBD2. The CDR3 is made up of 17 amino acids. Germline V gene data show CDR1 as SGHRS and CDR2 as YFSETQ. Germline trimming cut 5 bases from V and 6 bases from J; bases unmatched to any gene: 16. CDR3 sequence (DNA): TGCGCCAGCAGTCTGGGGGCTAGCGGGACCCTCGCGGATACGCAGTATTTT. Translated, it gives CASSLGASGTLADTQYF.

CDR3 protein: CASSSSGWQVTYEQYF. DNA of the CDR3: TGTGCCAGCAGCTCCTCAGGTTGGCAGGTCACCTACGAGCAGTACTTC. This chain joins TRBV7-8 and TRBJ2-7; D remains unclear. V was trimmed by 4 bases and J by 2 bases, leaving 18 bases between them. CDR1 and CDR2 from the germline V gene are SGHVS and FQNEAQ. The CDR3 contains 16 residues.

J is TRBJ2-2 and V is TRBV7-6; a weak D match, TRBD2 (6 bases). From germline, CDR1 is SGHVS and CDR2 FNYEAQ. The CDR3 is 15 residues long. Trimming took off 0 bases at V and 6 bases at J, with 11 bases between the two ends. This CDR3 reads CASSLAGGHSGELFF. DNA of the CDR3: TGTGCCAGCAGCTTAGCGGGAGGACATTCCGGGGAGCTGTTTTTT.

To note about this clone: At the DNA level, this CDR3 is encoded by other sequences in the same sample as well. The chain joins TRBV9 to TRBJ1-3; tentatively, D is TRBD1 (5 bases). With 0 bases removed from V and 4 bases from J, the gap between germline ends came to 8 bases. CDR1 and CDR2 (germline): SGDLS, YYNGEE. This CDR3 has 14 residues. The CDR3 DNA reads as TGTGCCAGCAGCGTAGTAGGGGACGGAAACACCATATATTTT. As protein: CASSVVGDGNTIYF.